This T cell receptor (beta chain) was identified in a study of naive and memory T cell subsets (dated 2017 in TCRdb). Describing the broader study: Sorted naive and memory T cell subsets from peripheral blood were analyzed in the study using a UMI-based, open-source pipeline for TCR alpha and beta sequencing. IgG serology results and the functional CMV T cell responses were in complete agreement. RNA was DNase-treated and reverse transcribed with TCR constant-region primers, mostly using SuperScript III. Overall study results and their limits: In both CD4 and CD8 cells, going from naive through CM, EM and EMRA, the Gini index went up while Shannon and inverse Simpson diversity went down. No ground truth was available to validate the repertoire findings for the naive and memory subsets. Single alpha or beta chain sequences, rather than paired alpha/beta receptors, were used to define clonotypes. RNA-based TCR counts may be influenced by expression changes linked to T cell activation and differentiation. Following error correction, more than 90% of naive TCR sequences occurred only once, which made naive abundance distributions much steeper than those of memory subsets. The abundance of TCRs followed a power law with an exponent that differed between naive and memory subsets yet stayed consistent across the three individuals.

Inclusive of the bounding cysteine and phenylalanine, the CDR3 is 14 residues long. The retained sequence is limited to the CDR3, 42 bases, with the frame set at the first base. In the germline V gene, CDR1 corresponds to MNHNS and CDR2 to SASEGT. V and J lose 2 bases and 2 bases, and a span of 4 bases separates them. In its sample, this clonotype was seen many times. The specificity of this receptor is unknown. Base qualities are not at hand, and no much larger clone is one base apart. Libraries came from UMI-ligation and nested PCR. The beta constant-region primer was an equimolar mix of two oligonucleotides covering both TRBC1 and TRBC2. Four rounds of PCR were used to amplify ligated cDNA, with nested alpha and beta constant-region primers being used together with the SP2 primer. A single-stranded oligonucleotide containing the SP2 primer and a 12-nucleotide UMI was joined to the 3' end of the cDNA by T4 RNA ligase 1. The ligation reaction was kept at 16 degrees C for about 20-24 hours. PCR2 was usually performed as a SYBR Green qPCR and halted at a preset threshold so that over-amplification would not occur. Agencourt AMPure XP magnetic beads were used for all purifications after the first. Libraries were quantified by Qubit and checked on a TapeStation, with a main peak expected near 650 bp. The pooled libraries were sequenced on an Illumina MiSeq using v2 2x251 paired-end kits, which usually yielded roughly 0.9-2 million reads per sample. Each sample was pooled at about 4.2 nM, and roughly 5-7% PhiX was included to help cluster recognition. Under the source paper's analysis protocol: FASTQ reads processed by Demultiplexor were assigned V and J genes by Decombinator through tag matching that tolerated a single base-pair mismatch. UMIs were used by Collapsinator to correct both sequencing errors and frequency errors arising from PCR heterogeneity. CDR3Translator translated TCRs and extracted CDR3s from the conserved cysteine to the FGXG phenylalanine, flagging non-productive sequences. Gini, Shannon entropy and inverse Simpson indices were computed after subsampling the repertoires to the same number of UMI-defined TCRs. Power-law fits to clonotype abundance distributions were performed by maximum likelihood within the linear range. Similar UMI counts, unique TCR numbers and clonal distributions were obtained with the pipeline and with MIGEC on one naive CD8 sample. Repertoires were searched for about 7,300 CMV-associated CDR3 sequences compiled from VDJdb and a published dataset. Through fastp at Q25 and MiXCR, TCRdb rebuilt clones from the public reads, retaining in-frame beta chains. Rows are unified per CDR3 protein, each entry keeping the most common DNA and genes. These V and J calls derive from TCRdb rather than the authors' analysis. The sample contains some 22,000 distinct CDR3 sequences, 7% to 10% of them found a single time. Together, the top ten hold over 20% of the sample.

From the second PCR step onward, the TCR alpha chain libraries and the TCR beta chain libraries were amplified separately. To determine each donor's CMV status, fresh PBMCs were stimulated overnight with CMV viral lysate, and IFNgamma production from CD4+ T cells was then assessed. CD4 T cells were positively selected with Miltenyi beads, followed by positive selection of CD8 T cells from the CD4-negative fraction. Cells were stained for CD3, CD4, CD8, CD45RA, CD27 and a live/dead dye and were sorted on a BD Aria II into four subsets based on CD45RA and CD27. A few healthy volunteers provided blood, and the blood of each volunteer was split into CD4 and CD8 T cells and then into four differentiation subsets. Around 110 ml of peripheral blood was taken from each donor, and PBMC were separated by density-gradient centrifugation on Ficoll-Paque PLUS. After sorting, cells were lysed in RLT buffer, RNA was extracted using a Qiagen RNeasy kit, and the extracted RNA was stored at -80 degrees C.

Specimen: central memory CD8+ T cells from blood. In the paper's terms, the cell subset or site label means: central memory, CD45RA- CD27+. Here the chain combines TRBV6-1 and TRBJ2-6; the D gene cannot be resolved reliably. The clonotype comes from a human donor in good health. For the CDR3, the sequence is CASSELAGANVLTF. DNA sequence: TGTGCCAGCAGTGAACTAGCTGGGGCCAACGTCCTGACTTTC.